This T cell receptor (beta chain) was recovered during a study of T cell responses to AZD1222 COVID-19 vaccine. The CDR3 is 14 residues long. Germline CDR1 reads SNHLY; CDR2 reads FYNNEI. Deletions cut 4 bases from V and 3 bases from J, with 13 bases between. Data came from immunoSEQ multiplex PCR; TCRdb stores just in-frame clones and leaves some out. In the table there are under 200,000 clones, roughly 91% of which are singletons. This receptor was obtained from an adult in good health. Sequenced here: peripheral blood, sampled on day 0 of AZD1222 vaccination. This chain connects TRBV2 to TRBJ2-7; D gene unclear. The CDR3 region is CASSASLAHYEQYF. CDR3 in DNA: TGTGCCAGCAGTGCTTCCCTGGCCCACTACGAGCAGTACTTC.